These T cell receptor beta chains were read from a single sample in a study of beta chain features in type 1 diabetes. Generated by immunoSEQ multiplex PCR, the TCRdb table keeps only in-frame clones and is missing some. The sample holds roughly 450,000 clones, approximately 10% seen once. The specimen was naive CD4+ T cells from blood. These TCRs come from a woman in her late teens or twenties in good health. Each CDR3 is given with its conserved first and last residue. D genes are given only for firm matches. A row's size may be missing; if present it is once, few, many or a size class.

D,J,size,length,V,DNA,CDR3
-,TRBJ2-1,few,13,TRBV11-3,TGTGCCAGCAGCTTGGAGGGCAGAGATGAGCAGTTCTTC,CASSLEGRDEQFF
TRBD1,TRBJ2-7,-,14,TRBV2,TGTGCCAGCAGTCGGGACAGACTGTCCTACGAGCAGTACTTC,CASSRDRLSYEQYF
-,TRBJ1-1,few,15,TRBV13,TGTGCCAGCAGCTCCCGGGACGGGGCGAACACTGAAGCTTTCTTT,CASSSRDGANTEAFF
TRBD1,TRBJ2-7,-,15,TRBV13,TGTGCCAGCAGCACCACCCGACAGGGCCCCTACGAGCAGTACTTC,CASSTTRQGPYEQYF
TRBD2,TRBJ2-1,-,15,TRBV6-1,TGTGCCAGCAGAGGACCGGGGGGGCCGGGAAATGAGCAGTTCTTC,CASRGPGGPGNEQFF
-,TRBJ2-1,few,16,TRBV4-3,TGCGCCAGCAGCCTTGGTCGAGACACCAGAACCAATGAGCAGTTCTTC,CASSLGRDTRTNEQFF
-,TRBJ2-7,-,14,TRBV27,TGTGCCAGCAGCCCCCTTGATGGTAACTACGAGCAGTACTTC,CASSPLDGNYEQYF
TRBD1,TRBJ1-4,few,14,TRBV27,TGTGCCAGCAGTCTACAGGGGGTAGGTGAAAAACTGTTTTTT,CASSLQGVGEKLFF
-,TRBJ2-1,-,13,TRBV5-4,TGTGCCAGCAGCCCGATCTTAGTCGATGAGCAGTTCTTC,CASSPILVDEQFF
TRBD1,TRBJ2-7,-,13,TRBV18,TGTGCCAGCTCCGGGACAGGGACCTACGAGCAGTACTTC,CASSGTGTYEQYF
-,TRBJ1-2,-,13,TRBV10-3,TGTGCCATCAGCCAAGGTGTTTTGGGTGGCTACACCTTC,CAISQGVLGGYTF
-,TRBJ2-5,few,14,TRBV12-5,TGTGCTAGTGGTTTGGGTCACGGCTTAGAGACCCAGTACTTC,CASGLGHGLETQYF
TRBD2,TRBJ2-5,few,14,TRBV7-2,TGTGCCAGCAGTAGCGGGGGGGCTGGAGAGACCCAGTACTTC,CASSSGGAGETQYF
-,TRBJ1-2,few,15,TRBV18,TGTGCCAGCTCACCACCGACCCGGGGTGCCTATGGCTACACCTTC,CASSPPTRGAYGYTF
-,TRBJ1-4,few,15,TRBV9,TGTGCCAGCAGCGTAGAGGCGGCACAAAATGAAAAACTGTTTTTT,CASSVEAAQNEKLFF
-,TRBJ2-7,few,15,TRBV29-1,TGCAGCGCCCTTGGGACGGGAACCTCCTCCTACGAGCAGTACTTC,CSALGTGTSSYEQYF
-,TRBJ2-1,once,17,TRBV4-2,TGTGCCAGCAGCCATCTCCCACCGGGACAGTCTGGGGGGGAGCAGTTCTTC,CASSHLPPGQSGGEQFF
-,TRBJ2-5,-,14,TRBV25-1,TGTGCCAGCACAACCGGCAGGGATTTAGAGACCCAGTACTTC,CASTTGRDLETQYF
-,TRBJ2-1,few,15,TRBV7-9,TGTGCCAGCAGCTTACGGACACGGCTAGACAATGAGCAGTTCTTC,CASSLRTRLDNEQFF
TRBD2,TRBJ2-7,-,14,TRBV7-2,TGTGCCAGCAGCTTAGGCGGGAGCGAGTACGAGCAGTACTTC,CASSLGGSEYEQYF
-,TRBJ2-1,-,17,TRBV7-8,TGTGCCAGCAGCTTACTACCCCTCAAGGGTGCGTACAATGAGCAGTTCTTC,CASSLLPLKGAYNEQFF
TRBD1,TRBJ2-5,few,13,TRBV7-9,TGTGCCAGTAACAGGGGGTCTGGAGAGACCCAGTACTTC,CASNRGSGETQYF
TRBD1,TRBJ2-1,few,12,TRBV7-3,TGTGCCAGCAGCTTCAGGGGGCAAGAGCAGTTCTTC,CASSFRGQEQFF
TRBD1,TRBJ2-5,few,14,TRBV9,TGTGCCAGCAGCGTAACAGGGGGCGCGGAGACCCAGTACTTC,CASSVTGGAETQYF
-,TRBJ1-6,few,16,TRBV27,TGTGCCAGCAGTTTATCCGGACCGACCTATAATTCACCCCTCCACTTT,CASSLSGPTYNSPLHF
TRBD1,TRBJ1-1,few,14,TRBV28,TGTGCCAGCAGACGGGACAGGGCAAACACTGAAGCTTTCTTT,CASRRDRANTEAFF
TRBD1,TRBJ1-1,-,14,TRBV27,TGTGCCAGCAGTTTAGTTCAGGGGGCCTCTGAAGCTTTCTTT,CASSLVQGASEAFF
-,TRBJ1-5,-,13,TRBV25-1,TGTGCCATCCCAGCGTATAGCAATCAGCCCCAGCATTTT,CAIPAYSNQPQHF
TRBD2,TRBJ2-5,-,14,TRBV7-9,TGTGCCAGCAGCTTTACCGCGGGGGAGGAGACCCAGTACTTC,CASSFTAGEETQYF
TRBD1,TRBJ1-5,few,13,TRBV30,TGTGCCTGGAACAGGGGTCTTAATCAGCCCCAGCATTTT,CAWNRGLNQPQHF
TRBD1,TRBJ2-3,few,14,TRBV2,TGTGCCAGCAGAGACAGGGGAAACACAGATACGCAGTATTTT,CASRDRGNTDTQYF
TRBD2,TRBJ2-1,-,17,TRBV7-9,TGTGCCAGCAGCCTTAGTCGATGGACTAGCGGGGGAAGCGAGCAGTTCTTC,CASSLSRWTSGGSEQFF
TRBD1,TRBJ2-1,few,15,TRBV11-2,TGTGCCAGCAGCCAGGGACAGGGCTTTTACAATGAGCAGTTCTTC,CASSQGQGFYNEQFF
TRBD1,TRBJ1-2,few,16,TRBV14,TGTGCCAGCAGCCCTTCTTGGGGACAGTCCCGTTATGGCTACACCTTC,CASSPSWGQSRYGYTF
-,TRBJ2-1,-,12,TRBV10-3,TGTGCCATCAAAGGGGTCCCAAATGAGCAGTTCTTC,CAIKGVPNEQFF
-,TRBJ2-3,few,13,TRBV7-2,TGTGCCAGCAGCTTAACCCTCTTGGATACGCAGTATTTT,CASSLTLLDTQYF
-,TRBJ2-2,-,15,TRBV25-1,TGTGCCAGCTCCACACGAAGGGGGAACACCGGGGAGCTGTTTTTT,CASSTRRGNTGELFF
-,TRBJ2-5,few,15,TRBV9,TGTGCCAGCACAGCCGGGGCTAGCGAGAAAGAGACCCAGTACTTC,CASTAGASEKETQYF
TRBD1,TRBJ1-5,-,15,TRBV2,TGTGCCAGCAGTTGGGACAGGGCAGCCGATCAGCCCCAGCATTTT,CASSWDRAADQPQHF
-,TRBJ2-6,few,16,TRBV7-2,TGTGCCAGCAGCTTATTCCATAGCTCTGGGGCCAACGTCCTGACTTTC,CASSLFHSSGANVLTF
-,TRBJ2-6,few,15,TRBV18,TGTGCCAGCTCACCACCGTTCTCTGGGGCCAACGTCCTGACTTTC,CASSPPFSGANVLTF
-,TRBJ1-2,-,16,TRBV23-1,TGCGCCAGCAGCAAGGGATCAGGGGATCCTAACTATGGCTACACCTTC,CASSKGSGDPNYGYTF
-,TRBJ2-3,few,12,TRBV29-1,TGCAGCGCCGCCCCTAGCACAGATACGCAGTATTTT,CSAAPSTDTQYF
-,TRBJ1-2,-,11,TRBV7-2,TGTGCCAGCAGCCAGTCCCAGGGCTACACCTTC,CASSQSQGYTF
-,TRBJ2-6,few,18,TRBV25-1,TGTGCCAGCAGACCCCGTACAGGAATCCAGGCTGGGGCCAACGTCCTGACTTTC,CASRPRTGIQAGANVLTF
-,TRBJ2-1,few,13,TRBV5-1,TGCGCCAGCAGCTTAGAACTCTACAATGAGCAGTTCTTC,CASSLELYNEQFF
-,TRBJ2-1,many,11,TRBV25-1,TGTGCCAGCAGTGAAGTAGACCTACAGTTCTTC,CASSEVDLQFF
-,TRBJ1-5,few,15,TRBV15,TGTGCCACCAGCAGAGGGACAGAGTCCTATCAGCCCCAGCATTTT,CATSRGTESYQPQHF
-,TRBJ2-7,-,14,TRBV29-1,TGCAGCGTAAGGCGGGACCCAGGGGTTCGGGAGCAGTACTTC,CSVRRDPGVREQYF
-,TRBJ2-3,few,13,TRBV9,TGTGCCAGCAGCGTCGTGGGGGCAGATACGCAGTATTTT,CASSVVGADTQYF
-,TRBJ2-4,-,15,TRBV7-9,TGTGCCAGCAGCTTAAATTTAGGACGCAAAAACATTCAGTACTTC,CASSLNLGRKNIQYF
-,TRBJ2-3,-,13,TRBV7-3,TGTGCCAGCAGCTTAACGGAGAGGGAGGCGCAGTATTTT,CASSLTEREAQYF
TRBD2,TRBJ2-3,-,16,TRBV7-9,TGTGCCAGCAGCCGAGGACTAGCGGGTCACACAGATACGCAGTATTTT,CASSRGLAGHTDTQYF
-,TRBJ2-5,-,13,TRBV7-3,TGTGCCAGCAGCCGCGGGCCGTGGGAGACCCAGTACTTC,CASSRGPWETQYF
-,TRBJ2-5,-,14,TRBV9,TGTGCCAGCAGCGTAACGGGGTTACAAGAGACCCAGTACTTC,CASSVTGLQETQYF
TRBD1,TRBJ1-2,few,17,TRBV9,TGTGCCAGCAGCATCGGGACAGGGGGCTCTGCGAGCTATGGCTACACCTTC,CASSIGTGGSASYGYTF
TRBD2,TRBJ2-7,few,14,TRBV7-2,TGTGCCAGCAGCTTTAGCGGGGACTCCTACGAGCAGTACTTC,CASSFSGDSYEQYF
TRBD1,TRBJ1-2,-,16,TRBV4-2,TGTGCCAGCAGCCAAGAAGGGGGCCGTCGACGGGGTGGCTACACCTTC,CASSQEGGRRRGGYTF
-,TRBJ2-5,-,14,TRBV5-1,TGCGCCAGCAGCTTGGGGGGACACGAAGAGACCCAGTACTTC,CASSLGGHEETQYF